The 10 T cell receptor beta chains in this list originate from one sample, sequenced in a study of blood T cell repertoires in COVID-19. Method: immunoSEQ multiplex PCR; TCRdb's copy keeps in-frame clones and lacks some. The top ten hold around 10% of the sample, which has around 66,000 clones, about four fifths seen once. Sequenced input: peripheral blood. The receptors come from a human donor in a cohort sampled during active COVID-19.

This clone was observed a single time. This sequence joins TRBV5-3 and TRBJ2-7; 8 bases are a match to TRBD2. Being an ORF, TRBV5-3 has a function that is uncertain. The CDR3 runs to 14 residues. V lost 7 bases and J lost 7; bases outside the gene matches: 13. The DNA of the CDR3 is TGTGCCAGACCCGGACTAGCCCCCCGAGGGGAGCAGTACTTC. Translated: CARPGLAPRGEQYF.

This sequence joins TRBV6-2 or TRBV6-3 and TRBJ1-3, with D perhaps TRBD1 (5 bases). Germline V CDR1 and CDR2: MNHEY, SVGEGT. The CDR3 has 15 residues. Trimming shortened V by 2 bases and J by 3 bases, and 11 bases separated the two germline ends. Here the CDR3 DNA reads TGTGCCAGCAGTTACATCGCAGGGATTGGAAACACCATATATTTT. Amino acid sequence: CASSYIAGIGNTIYF.

V gene TRBV28 combines with J gene TRBJ2-5, with TRBD1 matching over 8 bases. Germline loops: CDR1 MDHEN, CDR2 SYDVKM. The ends lost 6 bases at V and 1 base at J; junction bases unmatched: 7. CDR3 length: 15 amino acids. The CDR3 DNA reads as TGTGCCAGCAGCACAAGGACAGGGCCCCAAGAGACCCAGTACTTC. This codes for CASSTRTGPQETQYF.

The chain is built from TRBV2 and TRBJ2-7; TRBD1 aligns across 9 bases. CDR3 length: 15 amino acids. The germline gives CDR1 SNHLY, CDR2 FYNNEI. V gave up 0 bases and J gave up 5 bases; unmatched junction bases: 5. CDR3 sequence reads: CASSEAGQGRHEQYF. The CDR3 DNA reads as TGTGCCAGCAGTGAAGCAGGACAGGGGAGGCACGAGCAGTACTTC.

This chain connects TRBV6-6 to TRBJ2-7; 11 bases match TRBD2. Germline CDR1 MNHNY, CDR2 SVGAGI (reference sequence). The CDR3 extends over 12 amino acids. V lost 5 bases to trimming and J lost 7 bases; unmatched junction nucleotides: 1. The CDR3 DNA follows: TGTGCCAGCAGTGGGACTAGCGGTGAGCAGTACTTC. It yields the protein CASSGTSGEQYF.

CDR3 sequence reads: CASSQVLSNQPQHF. The CDR3 DNA is TGCGCCAGCAGCCAAGTTCTCAGCAATCAGCCCCAGCATTTT. This rearrangement joins TRBV4-1 to TRBJ1-5; D is unresolved. Looked up from germline, CDR1 is MGHRA and CDR2 is YSYEKL. Trimming took off 1 base at V and 1 base at J, with 5 bases between the two ends. This CDR3 region has 14 residues.

This chain joins TRBV29-1 and TRBJ1-2; D gene ambiguous. Germline CDR1 reads SQVTM; CDR2 reads ANQGSEA. Trimming stripped 6 bases from V and 4 bases from J, with 15 bases between. The CDR3 covers 13 residues. The CDR3 sequence is CSVPVRGSYGYTF. CDR3 coding DNA: TGCAGCGTCCCAGTGCGAGGGAGCTATGGCTACACCTTC.

This rearrangement joins TRBV28 to TRBJ2-1; D remains ambiguous. V shed 5 bases and J shed 8 bases, with 7 bases lying between them. The CDR3 spans 11 residues. The germline V gene has CDR1 MDHEN and CDR2 SYDVKM. The chain's CDR3 is CASSRYDEQFF. CDR3 nucleotide sequence: TGTGCCAGCAGTCGCTATGATGAGCAGTTCTTC.

The rearrangement joins TRBV4-3 to TRBJ2-3; 10 positions agree with TRBD2. Germline CDR1 and CDR2: LGHNA and YSLEER. The V segment lost 1 base and the J segment 5 bases; nucleotides outside the gene matches: 3. This CDR3 contains 15 residues. This CDR3 is CASSQAPSGRDTQYF. CDR3 nucleotide sequence: TGCGCCAGCAGCCAAGCACCTAGCGGGAGAGATACGCAGTATTTT.

The chain employs TRBV2 and TRBJ1-6; tentative D call: TRBD1 (5 bases). This CDR3 is built from 16 residues. The V and J ends lost 4 bases and 0 bases respectively, with 10 bases between them. The germline CDR1 and CDR2 sequences are SNHLY and FYNNEI. CDR3 sequence (DNA): TGTGCCAGCAGTGGGACACCGAGCTCCTATAATTCACCCCTCCACTTT. It is translated as CASSGTPSSYNSPLHF.